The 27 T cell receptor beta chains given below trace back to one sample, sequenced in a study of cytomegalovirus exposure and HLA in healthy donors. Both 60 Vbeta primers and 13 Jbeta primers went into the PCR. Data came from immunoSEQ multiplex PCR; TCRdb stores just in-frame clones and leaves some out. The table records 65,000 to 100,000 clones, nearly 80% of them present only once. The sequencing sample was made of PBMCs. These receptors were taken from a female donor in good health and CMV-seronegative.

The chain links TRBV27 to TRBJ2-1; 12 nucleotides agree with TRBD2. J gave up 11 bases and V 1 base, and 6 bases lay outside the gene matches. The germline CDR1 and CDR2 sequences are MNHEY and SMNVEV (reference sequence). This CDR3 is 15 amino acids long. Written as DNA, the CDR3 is TGTGCCAGCAGTTTATTGGGACTAGCGGGCTATAAGCAGTTCTTC. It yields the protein CASSLLGLAGYKQFF.

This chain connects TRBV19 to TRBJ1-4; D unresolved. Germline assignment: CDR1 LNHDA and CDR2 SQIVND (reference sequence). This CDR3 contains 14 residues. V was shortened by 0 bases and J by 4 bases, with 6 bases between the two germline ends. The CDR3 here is CASSIDSGNEKLFF. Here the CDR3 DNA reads TGTGCCAGTAGTATAGATAGCGGTAATGAAAAACTGTTTTTT.

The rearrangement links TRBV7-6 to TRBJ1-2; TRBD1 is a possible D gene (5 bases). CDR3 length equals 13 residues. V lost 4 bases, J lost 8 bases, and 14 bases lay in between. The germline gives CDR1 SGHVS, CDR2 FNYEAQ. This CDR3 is CASSWSPGRGYTF. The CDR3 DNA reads TGTGCCAGCAGCTGGTCCCCAGGGCGAGGCTACACCTTC. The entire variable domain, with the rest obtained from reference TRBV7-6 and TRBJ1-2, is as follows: GAGVSQSPRYKVTKRGQDVALRCDPISGHVSLYWYRQALGQGPEFLTYFNYEAQQDKSGLPNDRFSAERPEGSISTLTIQRTEQRDSAMYRCASSWSPGRGYTFGSGTRLTVV.

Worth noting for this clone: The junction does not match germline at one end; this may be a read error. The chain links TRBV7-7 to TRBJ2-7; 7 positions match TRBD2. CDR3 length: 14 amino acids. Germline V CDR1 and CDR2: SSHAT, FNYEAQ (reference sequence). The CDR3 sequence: CASSGWAGAYEQYF. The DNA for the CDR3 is TGTGCTAGCAGCGGCTGGGCGGGGGCCTACGAGCAGTACTTC.

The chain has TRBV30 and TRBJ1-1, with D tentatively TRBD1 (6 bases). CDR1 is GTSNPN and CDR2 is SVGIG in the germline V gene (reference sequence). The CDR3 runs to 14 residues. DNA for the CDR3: TGTGCGCACAATCGGGGGGCAAGATTGACTGAAGCTTTCTTT. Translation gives CAHNRGARLTEAFF.

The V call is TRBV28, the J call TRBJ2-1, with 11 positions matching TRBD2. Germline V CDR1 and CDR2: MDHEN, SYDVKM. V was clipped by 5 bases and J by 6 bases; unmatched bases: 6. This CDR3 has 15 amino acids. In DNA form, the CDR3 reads TGTGCCAGCAGTAAACTAGCGGGAGAGGTCAATGAGCAGTTCTTC. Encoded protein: CASSKLAGEVNEQFF.

The CDR3 DNA reads TGTGCCAGCACGAGCAGGGGGGACACCGGGGAGCTGTTTTTT. Its translation: CASTSRGDTGELFF. The chain links TRBV6-6 to TRBJ2-2; perhaps TRBD1 as D (7 bases). This CDR3 is 14 amino acids long. Deletions cut 7 bases from V and 3 bases from J, with 12 bases between. Germline-derived CDR1 and CDR2 are MNHNY and SVGAGI (reference sequence).

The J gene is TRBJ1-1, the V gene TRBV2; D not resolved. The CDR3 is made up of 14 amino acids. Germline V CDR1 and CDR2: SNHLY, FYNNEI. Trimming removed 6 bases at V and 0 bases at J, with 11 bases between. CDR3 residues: CASRVLALNTEAFF. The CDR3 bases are TGTGCCAGCAGGGTATTAGCCTTGAACACTGAAGCTTTCTTT.

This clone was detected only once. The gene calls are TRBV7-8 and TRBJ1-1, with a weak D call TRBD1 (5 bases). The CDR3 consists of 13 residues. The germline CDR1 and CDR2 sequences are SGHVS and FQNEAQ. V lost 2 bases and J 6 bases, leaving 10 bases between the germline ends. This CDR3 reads CASSLPEGSEAFF. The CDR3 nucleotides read TGTGCCAGCAGCTTACCGGAGGGGTCTGAAGCTTTCTTT.

DNA for the CDR3: TGTGCCAGCAGTTCACAGGGGGCCGGGGAAAAACTGTTTTTT. This translates into CASSSQGAGEKLFF. V and J are TRBV6-5 and TRBJ1-4, with 9 bases that match TRBD1. The junction had 5 bases not matched to a gene; V was cut back by 4 bases and J by 8 bases. The CDR3 contains 14 residues. The germline gives CDR1 MNHEY, CDR2 SVGAGI.

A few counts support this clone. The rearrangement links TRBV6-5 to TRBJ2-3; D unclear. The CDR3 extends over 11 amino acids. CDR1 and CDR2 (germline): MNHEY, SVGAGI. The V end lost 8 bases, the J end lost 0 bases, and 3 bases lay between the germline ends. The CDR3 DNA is TGTGCCAGCGGCAGCACAGATACGCAGTATTTT. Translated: CASGSTDTQYF.

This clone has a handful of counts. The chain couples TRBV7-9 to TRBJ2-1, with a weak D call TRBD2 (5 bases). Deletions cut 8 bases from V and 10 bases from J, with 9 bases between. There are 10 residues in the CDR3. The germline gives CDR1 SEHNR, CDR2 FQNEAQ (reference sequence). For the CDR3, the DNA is TGTGCCAGCGGGAGTTGGGAGCAGTTCTTC. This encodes CASGSWEQFF.

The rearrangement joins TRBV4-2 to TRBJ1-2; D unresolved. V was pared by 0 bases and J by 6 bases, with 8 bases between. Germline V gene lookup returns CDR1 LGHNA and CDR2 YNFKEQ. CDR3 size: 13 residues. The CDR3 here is CASSQDSRDGYTF. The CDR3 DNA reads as TGTGCCAGCAGCCAAGATTCGCGGGATGGCTACACCTTC.

The DNA of the CDR3 is TGCAGCGTTGAAGTTGGAAGTACAGGGTCCTTCTTT. This encodes CSVEVGSTGSFF. The V call is TRBV29-1, the J call TRBJ1-1; D is perhaps TRBD1 (6 bases). This CDR3 comprises 12 residues. The germline V gene has CDR1 SQVTM and CDR2 ANQGSEA. The V end lost 1 base, the J end lost 14 bases, and 17 bases lay between the germline ends.

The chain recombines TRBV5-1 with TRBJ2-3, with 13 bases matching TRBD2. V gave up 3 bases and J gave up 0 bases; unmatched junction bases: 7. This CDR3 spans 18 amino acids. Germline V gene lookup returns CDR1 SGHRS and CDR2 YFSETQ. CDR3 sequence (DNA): TGCGCCAGCAGCTCGGGACTAGCGGGGCCAACTAGCACAGATACGCAGTATTTT. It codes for CASSSGLAGPTSTDTQYF.

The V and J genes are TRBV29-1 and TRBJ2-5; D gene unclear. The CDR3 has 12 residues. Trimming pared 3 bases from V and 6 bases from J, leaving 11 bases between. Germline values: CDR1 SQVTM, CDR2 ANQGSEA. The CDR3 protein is CSVEELVQTQYF. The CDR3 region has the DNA TGCAGCGTTGAGGAGCTAGTGCAGACCCAGTACTTC.

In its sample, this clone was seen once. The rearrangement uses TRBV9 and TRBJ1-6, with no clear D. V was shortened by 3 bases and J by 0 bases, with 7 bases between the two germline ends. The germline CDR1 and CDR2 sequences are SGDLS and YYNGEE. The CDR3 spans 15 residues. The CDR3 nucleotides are TGTGCCAGCAGCGGAGTGAGCTCCTATAATTCACCCCTCCACTTT. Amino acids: CASSGVSSYNSPLHF.

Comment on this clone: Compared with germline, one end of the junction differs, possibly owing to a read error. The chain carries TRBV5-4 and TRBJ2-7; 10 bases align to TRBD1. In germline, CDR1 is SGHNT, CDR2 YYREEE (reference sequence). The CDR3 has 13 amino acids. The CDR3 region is CASSRQGADERYF. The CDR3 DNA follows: TGTGCCAGCAGCCGACAGGGGGCCGACGAGCGGTACTTC.

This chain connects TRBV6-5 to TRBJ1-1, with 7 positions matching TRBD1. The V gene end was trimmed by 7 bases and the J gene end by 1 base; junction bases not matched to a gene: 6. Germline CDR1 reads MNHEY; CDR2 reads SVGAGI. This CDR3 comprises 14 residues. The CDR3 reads CASKGNRGNTEAFF. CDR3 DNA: TGTGCCAGCAAGGGGAACAGGGGGAACACTGAAGCTTTCTTT.

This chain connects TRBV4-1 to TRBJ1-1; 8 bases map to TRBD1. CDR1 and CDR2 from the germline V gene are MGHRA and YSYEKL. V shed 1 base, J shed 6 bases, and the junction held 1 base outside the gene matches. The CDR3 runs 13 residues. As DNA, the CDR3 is TGCGCCAGCAGCCAAGCAGGGGGCTCTGAAGCTTTCTTT. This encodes CASSQAGGSEAFF.

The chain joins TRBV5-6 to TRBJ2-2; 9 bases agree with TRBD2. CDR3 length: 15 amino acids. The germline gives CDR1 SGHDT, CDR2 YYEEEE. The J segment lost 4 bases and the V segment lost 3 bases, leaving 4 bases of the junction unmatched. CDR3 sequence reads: CASSSSGVSTGELFF. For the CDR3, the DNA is TGTGCCAGCAGCTCTAGCGGGGTTAGCACCGGGGAGCTGTTTTTT.

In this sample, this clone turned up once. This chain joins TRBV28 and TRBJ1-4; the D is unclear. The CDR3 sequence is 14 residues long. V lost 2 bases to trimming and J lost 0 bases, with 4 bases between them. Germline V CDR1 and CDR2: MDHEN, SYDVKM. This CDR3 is CASSLTPTNEKLFF. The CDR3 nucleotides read TGTGCCAGCAGTTTAACACCAACTAATGAAAAACTGTTTTTT.

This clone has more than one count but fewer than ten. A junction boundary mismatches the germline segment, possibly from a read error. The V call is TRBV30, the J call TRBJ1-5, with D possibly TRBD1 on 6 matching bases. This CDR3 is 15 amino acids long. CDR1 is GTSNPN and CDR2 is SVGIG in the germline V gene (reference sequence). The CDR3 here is CAWSVQGSRNPPQHF. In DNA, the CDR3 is TGTGCCTGGAGTGTACAGGGCAGTCGCAATCCGCCCCAGCATTTT.

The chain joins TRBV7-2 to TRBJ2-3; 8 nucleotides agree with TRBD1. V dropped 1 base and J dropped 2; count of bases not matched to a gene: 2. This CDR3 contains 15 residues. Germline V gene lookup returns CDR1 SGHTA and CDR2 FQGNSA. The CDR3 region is CASSLDRGNTDTQYF. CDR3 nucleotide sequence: TGTGCCAGCAGCTTAGACAGGGGGAACACAGATACGCAGTATTTT.

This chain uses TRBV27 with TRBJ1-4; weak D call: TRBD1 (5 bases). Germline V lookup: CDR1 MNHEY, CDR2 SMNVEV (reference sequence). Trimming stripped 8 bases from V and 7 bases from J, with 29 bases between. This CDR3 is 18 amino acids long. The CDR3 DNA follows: TGTGCCAGCTGCCTGCGCTCGGAGGGGAAGCCGCGTGGTGAAAAACTGTTTTTT. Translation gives CASCLRSEGKPRGEKLFF. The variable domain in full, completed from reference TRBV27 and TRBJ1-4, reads EAQVTQNPRYLITVTGKKLTVTCSQNMNHEYMSWYRQDPGLGLRQIYYSMNVEVTDKGDVPEGYKVSRKEKRNFPLILESPSPNQTSLYFCASCLRSEGKPRGEKLFFGSGTQLSVL.

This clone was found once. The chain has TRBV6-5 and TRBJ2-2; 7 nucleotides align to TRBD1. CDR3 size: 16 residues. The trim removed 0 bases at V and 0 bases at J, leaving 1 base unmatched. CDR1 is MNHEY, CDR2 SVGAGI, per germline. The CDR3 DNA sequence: TGTGCCAGCAGTTACTCGACAGGGCCGAACACCGGGGAGCTGTTTTTT. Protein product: CASSYSTGPNTGELFF.

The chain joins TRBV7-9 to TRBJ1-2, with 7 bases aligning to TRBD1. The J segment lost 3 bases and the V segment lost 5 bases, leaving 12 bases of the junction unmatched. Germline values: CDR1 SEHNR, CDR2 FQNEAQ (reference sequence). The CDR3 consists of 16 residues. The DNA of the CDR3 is TGTGCCAGCAGCCTAGGAGACAGGGTCGGGGACTATGGCTACACCTTC. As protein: CASSLGDRVGDYGYTF. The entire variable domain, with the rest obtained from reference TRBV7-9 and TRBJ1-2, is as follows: DTGVSQNPRHKITKRGQNVTFRCDPISEHNRLYWYRQTLGQGPEFLTYFQNEAQLEKSRLLSDRFSAERPKGSFSTLEIQRTEQGDSAMYLCASSLGDRVGDYGYTFGSGTRLTVV.